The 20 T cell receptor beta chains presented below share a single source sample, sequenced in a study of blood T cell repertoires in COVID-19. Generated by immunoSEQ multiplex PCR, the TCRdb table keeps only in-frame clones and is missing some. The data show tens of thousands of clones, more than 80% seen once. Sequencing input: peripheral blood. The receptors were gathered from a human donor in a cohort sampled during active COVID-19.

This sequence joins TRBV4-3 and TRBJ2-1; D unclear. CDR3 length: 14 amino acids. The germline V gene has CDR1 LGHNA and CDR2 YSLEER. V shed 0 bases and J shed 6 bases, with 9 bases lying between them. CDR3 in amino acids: CASSQEGYSNEQFF. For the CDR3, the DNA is TGCGCCAGCAGCCAAGAAGGATACAGCAATGAGCAGTTCTTC.

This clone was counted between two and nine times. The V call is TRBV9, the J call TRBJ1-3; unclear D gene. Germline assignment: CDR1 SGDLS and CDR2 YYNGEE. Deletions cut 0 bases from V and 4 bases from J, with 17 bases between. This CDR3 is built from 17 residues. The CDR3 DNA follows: TGTGCCAGCAGCGTAGCCGGTGAGAGGGCACTGGGAAACACCATATATTTT. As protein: CASSVAGERALGNTIYF.

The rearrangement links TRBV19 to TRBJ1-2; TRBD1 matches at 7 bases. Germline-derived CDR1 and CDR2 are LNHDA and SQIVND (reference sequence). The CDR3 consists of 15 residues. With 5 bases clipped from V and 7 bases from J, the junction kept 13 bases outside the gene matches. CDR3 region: CASSYRGQGGSGYTF. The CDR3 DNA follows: TGTGCCAGTAGTTATAGGGGGCAGGGGGGTAGTGGCTACACCTTC.

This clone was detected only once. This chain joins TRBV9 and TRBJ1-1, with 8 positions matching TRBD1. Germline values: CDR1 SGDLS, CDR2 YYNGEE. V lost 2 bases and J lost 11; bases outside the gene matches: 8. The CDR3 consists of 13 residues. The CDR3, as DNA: TGTGCCAGCAGCGTGGGGACAGGCAGGTTGGCTTTCTTT. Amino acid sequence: CASSVGTGRLAFF.

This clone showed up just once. The CDR3: CASRKGMNTEAFF. CDR3 coding DNA: TGTGCCAGCAGGAAGGGGATGAACACTGAAGCTTTCTTT. J is TRBJ1-1 and V is TRBV28; a weak D match, TRBD1 (5 bases). CDR1 is MDHEN and CDR2 is SYDVKM in the germline V gene. Trimming shortened V by 6 bases and J by 0 bases, and 8 bases separated the two germline ends. The CDR3 contains 13 residues.

The CDR3, as DNA: TGTGCCACCAAGATTACAGGGGTTAGAGAGACCCAGTACTTC. Translating it yields CATKITGVRETQYF. The gene calls are TRBV6-5 and TRBJ2-5, with TRBD1 identical over 7 bases. The CDR3 length is 14 residues. Germline CDR1 MNHEY, CDR2 SVGAGI. After removal of 10 bases from V and 4 bases from J, the junction contained 12 bases not matched to a gene.

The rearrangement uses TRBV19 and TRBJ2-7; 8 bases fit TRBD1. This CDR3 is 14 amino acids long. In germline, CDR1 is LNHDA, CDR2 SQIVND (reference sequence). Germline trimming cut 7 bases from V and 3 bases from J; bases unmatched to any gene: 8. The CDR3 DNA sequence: TGTGCCAGTACCCCGGGCAGGGGGCTCTACGAGCAGTACTTC. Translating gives CASTPGRGLYEQYF. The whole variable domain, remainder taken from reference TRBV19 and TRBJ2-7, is DGGITQSPKYLFRKEGQNVTLSCEQNLNHDAMYWYRQDPGQGLRLIYYSQIVNDFQKGDIAEGYSVSREKKESFPLTVTSAQKNPTAFYLCASTPGRGLYEQYFGPGTRLTVT.

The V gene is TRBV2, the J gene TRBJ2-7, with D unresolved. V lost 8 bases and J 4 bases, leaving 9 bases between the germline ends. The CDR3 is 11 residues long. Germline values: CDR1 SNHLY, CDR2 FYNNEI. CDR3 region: CASRVSYEQYF. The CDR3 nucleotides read TGTGCCAGCCGGGTATCTTACGAGCAGTACTTC.

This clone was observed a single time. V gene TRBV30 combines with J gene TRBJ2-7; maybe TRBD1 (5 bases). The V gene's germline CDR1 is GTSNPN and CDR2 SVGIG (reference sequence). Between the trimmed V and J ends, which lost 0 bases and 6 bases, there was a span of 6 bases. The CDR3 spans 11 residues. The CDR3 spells CAWSVGVEQYF. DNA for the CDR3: TGTGCCTGGAGTGTAGGGGTCGAGCAGTACTTC.

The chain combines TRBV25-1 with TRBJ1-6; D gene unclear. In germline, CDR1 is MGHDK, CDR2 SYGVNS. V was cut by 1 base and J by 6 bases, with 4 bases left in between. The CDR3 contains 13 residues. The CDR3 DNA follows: TGTGCCAGCAGTGAATTGAGTAATTCACCCCTCCACTTT. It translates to CASSELSNSPLHF.

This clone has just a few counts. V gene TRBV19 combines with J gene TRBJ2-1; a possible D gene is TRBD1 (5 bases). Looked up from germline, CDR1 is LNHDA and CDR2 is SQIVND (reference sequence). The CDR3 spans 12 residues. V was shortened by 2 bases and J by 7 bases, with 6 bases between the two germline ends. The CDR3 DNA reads TGTGCCAGTAGTATAAGGGGAAATGAGCAGTTCTTC. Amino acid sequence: CASSIRGNEQFF. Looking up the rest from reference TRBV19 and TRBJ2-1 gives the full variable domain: DGGITQSPKYLFRKEGQNVTLSCEQNLNHDAMYWYRQDPGQGLRLIYYSQIVNDFQKGDIAEGYSVSREKKESFPLTVTSAQKNPTAFYLCASSIRGNEQFFGPGTRLTVL.

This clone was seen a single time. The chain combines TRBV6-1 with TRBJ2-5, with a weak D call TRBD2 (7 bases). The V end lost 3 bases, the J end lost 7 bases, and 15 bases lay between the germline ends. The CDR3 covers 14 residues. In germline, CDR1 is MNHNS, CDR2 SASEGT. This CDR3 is CASSEGRGGWTQYF. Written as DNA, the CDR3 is TGTGCCAGCAGTGAGGGGCGCGGGGGCTGGACCCAGTACTTC.

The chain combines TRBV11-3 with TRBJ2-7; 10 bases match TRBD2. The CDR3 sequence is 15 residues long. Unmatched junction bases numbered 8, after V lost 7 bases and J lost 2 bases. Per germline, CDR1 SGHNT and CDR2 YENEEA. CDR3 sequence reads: CASTERTSGPYEQYF. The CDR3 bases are TGTGCCAGCACCGAACGGACTAGCGGTCCCTACGAGCAGTACTTC.

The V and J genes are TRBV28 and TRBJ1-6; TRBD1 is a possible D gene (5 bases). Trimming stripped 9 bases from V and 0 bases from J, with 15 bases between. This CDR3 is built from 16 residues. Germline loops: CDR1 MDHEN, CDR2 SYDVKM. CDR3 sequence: CASCGGGTSYNSPLHF. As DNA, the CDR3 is TGTGCCAGTTGTGGGGGGGGAACCTCCTATAATTCACCCCTCCACTTT.

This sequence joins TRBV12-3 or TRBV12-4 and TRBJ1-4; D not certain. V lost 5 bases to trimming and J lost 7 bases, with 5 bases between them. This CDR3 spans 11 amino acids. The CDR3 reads CASSRGEKLFF. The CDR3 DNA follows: TGTGCCAGCAGTCGGGGTGAAAAACTGTTTTTT.

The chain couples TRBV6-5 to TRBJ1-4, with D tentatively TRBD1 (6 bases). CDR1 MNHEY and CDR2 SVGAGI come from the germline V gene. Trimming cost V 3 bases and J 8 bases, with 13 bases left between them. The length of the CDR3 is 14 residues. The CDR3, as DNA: TGTGCCAGCAGTTATACAGGGATTGGGGAAAAACTGTTTTTT. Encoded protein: CASSYTGIGEKLFF.

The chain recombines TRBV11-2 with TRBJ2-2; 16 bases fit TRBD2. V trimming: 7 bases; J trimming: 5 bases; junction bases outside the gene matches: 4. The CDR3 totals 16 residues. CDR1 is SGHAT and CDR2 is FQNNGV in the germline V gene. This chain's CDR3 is CASIAGLAGGTGELFF. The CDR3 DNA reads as TGTGCCAGCATAGCGGGACTAGCGGGAGGGACCGGGGAGCTGTTTTTT.

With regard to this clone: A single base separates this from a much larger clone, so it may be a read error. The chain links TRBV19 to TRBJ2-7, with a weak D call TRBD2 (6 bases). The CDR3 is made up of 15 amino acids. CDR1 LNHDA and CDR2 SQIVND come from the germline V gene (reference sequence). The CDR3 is CVSSIVAGTSYEQYF. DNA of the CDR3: TGTGTCAGTAGTATAGTGGCGGGGACCTCCTACGAGCAGTACTTC.

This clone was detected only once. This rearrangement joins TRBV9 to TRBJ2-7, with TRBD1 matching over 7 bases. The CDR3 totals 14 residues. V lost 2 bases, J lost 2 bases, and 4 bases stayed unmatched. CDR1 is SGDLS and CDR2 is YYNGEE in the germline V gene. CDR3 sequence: CASSVDRAPYEQYF. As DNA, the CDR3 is TGTGCCAGCAGCGTCGACAGGGCCCCCTACGAGCAGTACTTC.

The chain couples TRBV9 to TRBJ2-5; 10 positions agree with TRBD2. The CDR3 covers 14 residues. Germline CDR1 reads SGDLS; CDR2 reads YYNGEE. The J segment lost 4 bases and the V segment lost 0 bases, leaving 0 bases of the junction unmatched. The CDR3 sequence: CASSVGLAGETQYF. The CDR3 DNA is TGTGCCAGCAGCGTAGGACTAGCGGGAGAGACCCAGTACTTC.